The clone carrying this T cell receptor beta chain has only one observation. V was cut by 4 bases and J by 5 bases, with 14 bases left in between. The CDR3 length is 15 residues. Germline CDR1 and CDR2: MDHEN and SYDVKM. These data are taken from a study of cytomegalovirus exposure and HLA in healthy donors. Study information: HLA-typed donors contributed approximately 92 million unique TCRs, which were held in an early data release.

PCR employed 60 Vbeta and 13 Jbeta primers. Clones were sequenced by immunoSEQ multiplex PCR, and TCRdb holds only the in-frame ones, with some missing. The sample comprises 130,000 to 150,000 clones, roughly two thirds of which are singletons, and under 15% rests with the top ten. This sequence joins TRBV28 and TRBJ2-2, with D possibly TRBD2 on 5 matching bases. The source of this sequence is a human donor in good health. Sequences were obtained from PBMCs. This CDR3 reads CASSYRDYLTGELFF. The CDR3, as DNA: TGTGCCAGCAGTTACCGGGATTATCTAACCGGGGAGCTGTTTTTT.